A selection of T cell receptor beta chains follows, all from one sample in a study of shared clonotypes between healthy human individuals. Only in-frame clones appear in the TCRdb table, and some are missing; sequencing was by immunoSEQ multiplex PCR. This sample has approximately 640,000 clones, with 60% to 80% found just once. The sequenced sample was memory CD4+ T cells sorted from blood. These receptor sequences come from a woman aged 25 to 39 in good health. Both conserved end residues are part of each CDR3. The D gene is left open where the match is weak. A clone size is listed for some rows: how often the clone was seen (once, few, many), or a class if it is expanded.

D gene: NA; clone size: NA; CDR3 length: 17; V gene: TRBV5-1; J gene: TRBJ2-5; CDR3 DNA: TGCGCCAGCAGCTTGGTCGGCTCTAGCTCGAGGTCGGAGACCCAGTACTTC; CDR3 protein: CASSLVGSSSRSETQYF
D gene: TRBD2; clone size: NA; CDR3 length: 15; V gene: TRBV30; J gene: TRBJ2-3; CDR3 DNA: TGTGCCTGGAGTGTGGGAGCGGGAGTTACAGATACGCAGTATTTT; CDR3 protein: CAWSVGAGVTDTQYF
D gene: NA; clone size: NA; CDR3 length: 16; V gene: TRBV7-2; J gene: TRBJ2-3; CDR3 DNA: TGTGCCAGCAGCTGGGGTGGGGCTAGGGGCACAGATACGCAGTATTTT; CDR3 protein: CASSWGGARGTDTQYF
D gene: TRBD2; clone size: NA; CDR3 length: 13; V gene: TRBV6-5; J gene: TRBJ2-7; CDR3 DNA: TGTGCCAGCAGTTACGAGGGAGGGAGGCAGCAGTACTTC; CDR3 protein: CASSYEGGRQQYF
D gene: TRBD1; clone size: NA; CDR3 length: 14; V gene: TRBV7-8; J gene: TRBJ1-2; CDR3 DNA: TGTGCCAGCACCGCCCGGGACAGGGGGGGAGGCTACACCTTC; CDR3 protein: CASTARDRGGGYTF
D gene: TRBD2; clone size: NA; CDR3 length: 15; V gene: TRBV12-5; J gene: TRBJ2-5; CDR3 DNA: TGTGCTAGTGGTTTGGGACTAGCGGGTGGTGAGACCCAGTACTTC; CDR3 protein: CASGLGLAGGETQYF
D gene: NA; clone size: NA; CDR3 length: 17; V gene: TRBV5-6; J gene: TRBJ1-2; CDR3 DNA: TGTGCCAGCAGTCACCGGGACACTGGTTTTACCGCCTATGGCTACACCTTC; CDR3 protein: CASSHRDTGFTAYGYTF
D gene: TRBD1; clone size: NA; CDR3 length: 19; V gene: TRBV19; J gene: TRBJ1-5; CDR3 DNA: TGTGCCAGTAGTATAAAGGCGCGGACAGGGTTATTCCTTGATCAGCCCCAGCATTTT; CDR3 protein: CASSIKARTGLFLDQPQHF
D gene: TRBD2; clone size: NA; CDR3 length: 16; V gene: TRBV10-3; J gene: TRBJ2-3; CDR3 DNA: TGTGCCATCAGTGACCGGACTAGCGGTTCCACAGATACGCAGTATTTT; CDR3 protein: CAISDRTSGSTDTQYF
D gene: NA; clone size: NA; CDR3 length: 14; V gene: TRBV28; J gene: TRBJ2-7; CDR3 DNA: TGTGCCAGCAGCTTAGTGTTGGCTAGCACCGAGCAGTACTTC; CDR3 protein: CASSLVLASTEQYF
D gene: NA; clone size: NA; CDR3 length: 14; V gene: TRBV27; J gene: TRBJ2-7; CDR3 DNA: TGTGCCAGCAGGGCTTTTCCGGCCTCCTACGAGCAGTACTTC; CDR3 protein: CASRAFPASYEQYF
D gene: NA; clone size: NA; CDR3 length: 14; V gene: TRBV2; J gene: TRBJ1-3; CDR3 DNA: TGTGCCAGCATTCAGTCTCGGTCTGGAAACACCATATATTTT; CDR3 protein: CASIQSRSGNTIYF
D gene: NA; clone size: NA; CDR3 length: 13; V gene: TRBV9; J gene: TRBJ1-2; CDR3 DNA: TGTGCCAGCAGCGTAGGCGGACATCTGGGCTACACCTTC; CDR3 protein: CASSVGGHLGYTF
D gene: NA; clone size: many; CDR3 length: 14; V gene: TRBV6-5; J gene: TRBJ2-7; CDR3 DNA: TGTGCCAGCACCGACGGAGGTACCTCCTACGAGCAGTACTTC; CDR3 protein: CASTDGGTSYEQYF
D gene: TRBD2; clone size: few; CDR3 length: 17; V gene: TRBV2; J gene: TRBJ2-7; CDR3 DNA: TGTGCCAGCGGGGGACTAGCGGGAGGATTTATGTCCTACGAGCAGTACTTC; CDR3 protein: CASGGLAGGFMSYEQYF
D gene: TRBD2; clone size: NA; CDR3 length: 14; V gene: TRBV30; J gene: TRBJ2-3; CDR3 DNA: TGTGCCTGGAGGACTAGCGGGAGCACAGATACGCAGTATTTT; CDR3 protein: CAWRTSGSTDTQYF
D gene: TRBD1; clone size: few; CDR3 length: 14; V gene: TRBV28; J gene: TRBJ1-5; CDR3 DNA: TGTGCCAGCAGCCCAGACAGGGTAAATCAGCCCCAGCATTTT; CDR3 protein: CASSPDRVNQPQHF
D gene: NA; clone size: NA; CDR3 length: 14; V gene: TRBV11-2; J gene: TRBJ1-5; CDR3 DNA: TGTGCCAGCAGCTTAGAAGGAGGGAATCAGCCCCAGCATTTT; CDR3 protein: CASSLEGGNQPQHF
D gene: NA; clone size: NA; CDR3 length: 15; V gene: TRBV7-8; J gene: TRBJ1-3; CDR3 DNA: TGTGCCAGCAGCCTACGACGGACCTCTGGAAACACCATATATTTT; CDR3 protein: CASSLRRTSGNTIYF
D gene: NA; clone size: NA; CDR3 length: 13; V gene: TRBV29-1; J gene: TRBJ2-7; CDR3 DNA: TGCAGCGCTGCAGGACCCTCAACCTACGAGCAGTACTTC; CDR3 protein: CSAAGPSTYEQYF
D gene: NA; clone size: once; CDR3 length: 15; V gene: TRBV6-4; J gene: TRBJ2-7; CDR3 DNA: TGTGCCAGCAGTGACTCGATATGGGTTGTCTGCGAGCAGTACTTC; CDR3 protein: CASSDSIWVVCEQYF
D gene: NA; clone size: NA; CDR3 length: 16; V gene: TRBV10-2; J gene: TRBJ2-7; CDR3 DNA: TGCGCCAGCAGTGATCCGGGGGCGGGAGCGGGGTACGAGCAGTACTTC; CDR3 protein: CASSDPGAGAGYEQYF
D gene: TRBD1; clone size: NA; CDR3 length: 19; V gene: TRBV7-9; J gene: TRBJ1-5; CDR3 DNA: TGTGCCAGCAGCTTACCGGGACAGGATCCTTCTTATAGCAATCAGCCCCAGCATTTT; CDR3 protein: CASSLPGQDPSYSNQPQHF
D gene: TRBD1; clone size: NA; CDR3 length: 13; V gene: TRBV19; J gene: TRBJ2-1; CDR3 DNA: TGTGCCACCTCCGGGACAGGGGTTCAGGAGCAGTTCTTC; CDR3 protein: CATSGTGVQEQFF
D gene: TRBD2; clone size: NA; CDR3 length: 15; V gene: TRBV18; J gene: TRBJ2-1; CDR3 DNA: TGTGCCAGCTCACCGGGGACTAGCACTTACAATGAGCAGTTCTTC; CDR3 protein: CASSPGTSTYNEQFF
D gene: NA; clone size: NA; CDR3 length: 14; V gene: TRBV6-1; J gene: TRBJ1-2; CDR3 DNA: TGTGCCAGCAGTCAACTCATACAGGGCCCTGGCTACACCTTC; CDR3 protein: CASSQLIQGPGYTF
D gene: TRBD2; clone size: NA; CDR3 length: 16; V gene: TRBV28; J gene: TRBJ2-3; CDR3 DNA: TGTGCCAGCAGTGTCCCCCTAGCGGGAGCCACAGATACGCAGTATTTT; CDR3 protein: CASSVPLAGATDTQYF
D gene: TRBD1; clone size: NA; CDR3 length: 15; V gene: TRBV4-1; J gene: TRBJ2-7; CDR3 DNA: TGCGCCAGCAGCCATCCGGGACAGGGGCCTCGCGAGCAGTACTTC; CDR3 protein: CASSHPGQGPREQYF
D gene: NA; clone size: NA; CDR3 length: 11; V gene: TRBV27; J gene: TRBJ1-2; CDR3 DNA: TGTGCCAGCTACTCTAACTATGGCTACACCTTC; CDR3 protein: CASYSNYGYTF
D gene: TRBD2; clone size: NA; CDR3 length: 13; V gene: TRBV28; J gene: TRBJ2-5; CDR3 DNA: TGTGCCACCTTAGCGGGAGGGCCCGAGACCCAGTACTTC; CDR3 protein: CATLAGGPETQYF
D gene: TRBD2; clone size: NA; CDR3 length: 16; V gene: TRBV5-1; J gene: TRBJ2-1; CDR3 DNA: TGCGCCAGCAGCTTTACTAGCGGGAGCATCTACAATGAGCAGTTCTTC; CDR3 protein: CASSFTSGSIYNEQFF
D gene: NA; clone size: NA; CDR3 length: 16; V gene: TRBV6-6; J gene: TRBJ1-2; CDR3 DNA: TGTGCCAGCAGAACCCTTTTGCTCGATCGGGGCTATGGCTACACCTTC; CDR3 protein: CASRTLLLDRGYGYTF
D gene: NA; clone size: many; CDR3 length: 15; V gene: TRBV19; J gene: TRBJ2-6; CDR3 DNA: TGTGCCAGTAGTATCGAGTCCTCTGGGGCCAACGTCCTGACTTTC; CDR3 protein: CASSIESSGANVLTF
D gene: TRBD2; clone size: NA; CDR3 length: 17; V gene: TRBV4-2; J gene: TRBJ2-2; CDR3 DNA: TGTGCCAGCAGCCCACAAGCAGTAGCGGGATCCGGCGGGGAGCTGTTTTTT; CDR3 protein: CASSPQAVAGSGGELFF
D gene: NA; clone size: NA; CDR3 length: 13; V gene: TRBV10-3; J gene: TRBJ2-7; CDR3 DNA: TGTGCCATCAGTGAGACTGGCGGCGGCGAGCAGTACTTC; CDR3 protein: CAISETGGGEQYF
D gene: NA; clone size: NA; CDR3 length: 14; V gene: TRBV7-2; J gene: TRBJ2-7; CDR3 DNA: TGTGCCAGCAGCCCAGGGGGAGGGTCCTACGAGCAGTACTTC; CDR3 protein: CASSPGGGSYEQYF
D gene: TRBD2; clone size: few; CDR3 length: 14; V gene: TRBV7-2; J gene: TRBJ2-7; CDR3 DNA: TGTGCCAGCGCCACTAGCGGGAGTAGGTACGAGCAGTACTTC; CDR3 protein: CASATSGSRYEQYF
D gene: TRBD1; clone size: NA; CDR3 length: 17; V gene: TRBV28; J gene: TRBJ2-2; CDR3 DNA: TGTGCCAGCAGCACGGACAGGGCCCTAAGAGGGACCGGGGAGCTGTTTTTT; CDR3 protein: CASSTDRALRGTGELFF
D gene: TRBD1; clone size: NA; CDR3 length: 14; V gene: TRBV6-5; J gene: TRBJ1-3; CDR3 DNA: TGTGCCAGCAGGAAACAGGGGAAGGGAAACACCATATATTTT; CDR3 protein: CASRKQGKGNTIYF
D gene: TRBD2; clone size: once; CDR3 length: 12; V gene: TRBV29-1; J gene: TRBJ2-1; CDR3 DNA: TGCAGCGGGGGGACTAGTTCTACTGAGCAGTTCTTC; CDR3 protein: CSGGTSSTEQFF
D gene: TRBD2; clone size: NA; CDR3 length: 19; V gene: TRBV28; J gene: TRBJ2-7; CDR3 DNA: TGTGCCAGCAGTTCTAGCGGGCATGGCGTTAGCGGGAGGAACTACGAGCAGTACTTC; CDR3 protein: CASSSSGHGVSGRNYEQYF
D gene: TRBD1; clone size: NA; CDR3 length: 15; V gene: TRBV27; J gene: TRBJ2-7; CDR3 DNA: TGTGCCAGTCAACCCGACAGGGGGCTTTTATACGAGCAGTACTTC; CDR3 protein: CASQPDRGLLYEQYF
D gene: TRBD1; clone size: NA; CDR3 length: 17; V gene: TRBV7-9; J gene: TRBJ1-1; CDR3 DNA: TGTGCCAGCAGCCTTGGACAGGGGGCGCTTGGGGACACTGAAGCTTTCTTT; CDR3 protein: CASSLGQGALGDTEAFF
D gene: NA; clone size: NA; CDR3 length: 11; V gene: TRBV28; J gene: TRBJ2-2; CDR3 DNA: TGTGCCATCCAAGGGGGCGGGGAGCTGTTTTTT; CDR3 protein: CAIQGGGELFF
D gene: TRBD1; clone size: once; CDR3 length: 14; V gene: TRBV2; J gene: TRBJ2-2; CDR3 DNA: TGTGCCAGCAAGCGGGACAGGGGAACCGGGGAGCTGTTTTTT; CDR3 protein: CASKRDRGTGELFF
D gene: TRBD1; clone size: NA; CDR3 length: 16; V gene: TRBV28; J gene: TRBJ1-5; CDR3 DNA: TGTGCCAGCAGTTCAGCCGGGACAGGGAGCAATCAGCCCCAGCATTTT; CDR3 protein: CASSSAGTGSNQPQHF
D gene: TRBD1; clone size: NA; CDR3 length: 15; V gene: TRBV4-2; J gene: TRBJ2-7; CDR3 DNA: TGTGCCAGCAGCCGGGACAGGGGAGGGGGCTACGAGCAGTACTTC; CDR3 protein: CASSRDRGGGYEQYF
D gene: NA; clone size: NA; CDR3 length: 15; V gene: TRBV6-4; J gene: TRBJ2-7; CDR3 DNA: TGTGCCAGCAGGGCAGCCGGGATGGGGCCCTACGAGCAGTACTTC; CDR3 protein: CASRAAGMGPYEQYF
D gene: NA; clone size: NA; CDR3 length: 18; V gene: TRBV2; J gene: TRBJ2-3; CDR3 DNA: TGTGCCAGCAGTGAGGAGTCAGGGGCGATTCCTAGCACAGATACGCAGTATTTT; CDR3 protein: CASSEESGAIPSTDTQYF
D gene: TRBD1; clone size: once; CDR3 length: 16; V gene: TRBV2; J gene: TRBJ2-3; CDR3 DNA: TGTGCCAGCAGCCCCGGGGTGGACAGGGGGGGTCATACGCAGTATTTT; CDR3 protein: CASSPGVDRGGHTQYF